The source of this T cell receptor (beta chain) is a study of blood T cell repertoires in COVID-19. On the study more broadly: COVID-19 samples, acute and convalescent, were from the United States, Italy and Spain. PBMCs, B-cell-depleted T cells, or T cells provided the cDNA or gDNA that made up the material.

V lost 6 bases and J lost 4, with 19 bases in between. In germline, CDR1 is MNHEY, CDR2 SVGEGT. The CDR3 runs 17 residues. TCRdb's copy holds only in-frame clones and misses some; the assay was immunoSEQ multiplex PCR. Seen here are 180,000 or so clones, 70% to 80% observed once, and the top ten hold approximately 13%. This chain uses TRBV6-2 or TRBV6-3 with TRBJ2-6; D remains ambiguous. The sample was peripheral blood. This TCR was recovered from a man aged 50 to 60 who had recovered from COVID-19. The CDR3 protein is CASSRPHTRAGANVLTF. In nucleotides, the CDR3 is TGTGCCAGCAGCCGACCCCACACGAGAGCGGGGGCCAACGTCCTGACTTTC.